Listed below are T cell receptor beta chains from one sample, sequenced in a study of T cell repertoires in cytomegalovirus infection. These receptors have no known antigen. TCRdb ran MiXCR on the reads and lists one entry per CDR3 protein. This table has about 83,000 distinct CDR3 sequences, 25% to 35% appearing once. Sequenced here: CD8+ T cells from cultured PBMCs, sampled from culture after CMV antigen stimulation. These receptors were taken from a human donor in good health (CMV status not recorded). Some clones in this sample may be carry-over from other donors' samples. Both conserved end residues are part of each CDR3. A D gene is named only where the DNA matches it firmly. Size tells how often a clone was seen (once, few, many) or the class of an expanded clone, and some rows leave it out.

TRBJ2-7	.	TRBV5-4	15	.	CASSLGQRHSYEQYF	TGTGCCAGCAGCCTAGGACAGCGCCATTCCTACGAGCAGTACTTC
TRBJ2-2	.	TRBV12-3/TRBV12-4	18	TRBD2	CASSLYVPSGSNTGELFF	TGTGCCAGCAGTTTATACGTGCCTAGCGGGTCGAACACCGGGGAGCTGTTTTTT
TRBJ1-1	.	TRBV20-1	13	.	CSARDHMNTEAFF	TGCAGTGCTAGAGATCACATGAACACTGAAGCTTTCTTT
TRBJ1-1	.	TRBV7-8	14	.	CASSYSPENTEAFF	TGTGCCAGCAGTTATAGTCCGGAGAACACTGAAGCTTTCTTT
TRBJ2-7	.	TRBV7-4	14	TRBD1	CASSLMDRGHEQYF	TGTGCCAGCAGCTTAATGGACAGGGGACACGAGCAGTACTTC
TRBJ1-1	.	TRBV28	15	.	CASSLGTGRDTEAFF	TGTGCCAGCAGTTTAGGGACTGGTAGGGACACTGAAGCTTTCTTT
TRBJ1-1	.	TRBV6-2/TRBV6-3	14	.	CASSYGYGTAEAFF	TGTGCCAGCAGTTACGGGTACGGAACAGCTGAAGCTTTCTTT
TRBJ1-1	.	TRBV7-9	15	.	CASSWEGGTNTEAFF	TGTGCCAGCAGCTGGGAGGGGGGGACGAACACTGAAGCTTTCTTT
TRBJ2-1	few	TRBV6-1	17	.	CASSEPLGPLTGNEQFF	TGTGCCAGCAGTGAACCGTTAGGACCTCTAACCGGCAATGAGCAGTTCTTC
TRBJ2-3	.	TRBV28	16	TRBD2	CASSSLAGPSTDTQYF	TGTGCCAGCAGTAGCCTAGCGGGTCCTTCCACAGATACGCAGTATTTT
TRBJ1-1	few	TRBV19	14	TRBD1	CASSLDREYTEAFF	TGTGCCAGTAGTCTCGACAGGGAGTACACTGAAGCTTTCTTT
TRBJ1-1	.	TRBV5-6	14	.	CASSLEQGNTEAFF	TGTGCCAGCAGCTTGGAGCAGGGGAACACTGAAGCTTTCTTT
TRBJ2-7	.	TRBV19	13	.	CASIGGPTYEQYF	TGTGCCAGTATTGGAGGACCCACCTACGAGCAGTACTTC
TRBJ2-7	.	TRBV7-8	13	.	CAGTTPDSYEQYF	TGTGCCGGAACGACACCCGACTCCTACGAGCAGTACTTC
TRBJ2-6	.	TRBV12-3/TRBV12-4	15	.	CASSPTLSGANVLTF	TGTGCCAGCAGTCCAACGTTGTCTGGGGCCAACGTCCTGACTTTC
TRBJ1-1	few	TRBV11-2	12	.	CASSLTAGEAFF	TGTGCCAGCAGCTTAACGGCAGGCGAAGCTTTCTTT
TRBJ2-7	few	TRBV6-2/TRBV6-3	15	.	CASSPMGPNSYEQYF	TGTGCCAGCAGCCCGATGGGTCCGAACTCCTACGAGCAGTACTTC
TRBJ1-2	few	TRBV10-3	11	.	CAINIQGGYTF	TGTGCCATCAATATACAGGGTGGCTACACCTTC
TRBJ2-7	.	TRBV7-9	15	.	CASSSPWPNDYEQYF	TGTGCCAGCAGCTCCCCTTGGCCCAACGACTACGAGCAGTACTTC
TRBJ2-2	few	TRBV11-2	13	.	CASSSTHTGELFF	TGTGCCAGCAGCTCTACCCACACCGGGGAGCTGTTTTTT
TRBJ1-1	few	TRBV6-1	15	.	CASSEGMVGNTEAFF	TGTGCCAGCAGTGAAGGGATGGTTGGGAACACTGAAGCTTTCTTT
TRBJ2-7	few	TRBV7-2	15	TRBD1	CASSLDSDRGYEQYF	TGTGCCAGCAGCTTAGATTCGGACAGGGGCTACGAGCAGTACTTC
TRBJ2-3	.	TRBV3-1	15	.	CASSQFATTTDTQYF	TGTGCCAGCAGCCAATTTGCTACCACCACAGATACGCAGTATTTT
TRBJ2-5	.	TRBV7-6	14	.	CASSHLGLGETQYF	TGTGCCAGCAGCCACCTCGGTCTTGGGGAGACCCAGTACTTC
TRBJ2-2	.	TRBV2	15	.	CASSEENYPVGELFF	TGTGCCAGCAGTGAAGAGAACTATCCAGTCGGGGAGCTGTTTTTT
TRBJ2-1	few	TRBV7-6	13	.	CASSYVPNNEQFF	TGTGCCAGCAGCTACGTACCAAACAATGAGCAGTTCTTC
TRBJ2-1	.	TRBV7-3	13	.	CASSQQLYNEQFF	TGTGCCAGCAGTCAACAGCTATACAATGAGCAGTTCTTC
TRBJ1-5	many	TRBV2	15	TRBD1	CASSSQGAGNQPQHF	TGTGCCAGCAGTTCTCAGGGGGCGGGCAATCAGCCCCAGCATTTT
TRBJ1-5	few	TRBV19	15	.	CASSLWGGPNQPQHF	TGTGCCAGTAGTCTATGGGGAGGCCCTAATCAGCCCCAGCATTTT
TRBJ1-2	many	TRBV24-1	14	.	CATSDSGRIYGYTF	TGTGCCACCAGTGACTCGGGACGGATCTATGGCTACACCTTC
TRBJ1-1	many	TRBV7-9	12	TRBD1	CASSSKDREAFF	TGTGCCAGCAGCTCCAAGGACAGGGAAGCTTTCTTT
TRBJ1-2	many	TRBV11-2	13	.	CASSLGTEDGYTF	TGTGCCAGCAGCTTAGGGACAGAGGATGGCTACACCTTC
TRBJ2-1	many	TRBV12-3/TRBV12-4	16	.	CASSFGQEGPFNEQFF	TGTGCCAGCAGTTTTGGACAGGAGGGGCCCTTTAATGAGCAGTTCTTC
TRBJ1-2	many	TRBV7-2	14	.	CASSLALTLYGYTF	TGTGCCAGCAGCTTAGCCTTGACCCTCTATGGCTACACCTTC
TRBJ1-4	.	TRBV7-6	14	.	CASSPTGLGEKLFF	TGTGCCAGCAGCCCGACAGGACTTGGGGAAAAACTGTTTTTT
TRBJ1-5	few	TRBV19	15	.	CASSPEVESNQPQHF	TGTGCCAGTAGCCCCGAGGTGGAAAGCAATCAGCCCCAGCATTTT
TRBJ2-3	.	TRBV27	15	.	CASSFVRGPTDTQYF	TGTGCCAGCAGTTTTGTCCGGGGGCCCACAGATACGCAGTATTTT
TRBJ1-4	.	TRBV28	14	TRBD1	CASSFTTGGTALFF	TGTGCCAGCAGTTTCACCACCGGTGGGACAGCTCTGTTTTTT
TRBJ1-1	many	TRBV5-1	14	.	CASSLVGINTEAFF	TGCGCCAGCAGCTTGGTGGGCATAAACACTGAAGCTTTCTTT
TRBJ2-7	.	TRBV10-2	14	.	CASSESRTAYEQYF	TGCGCCAGCAGTGAGTCCCGGACAGCCTACGAGCAGTACTTC
TRBJ2-3	.	TRBV3-1	12	.	CASSDLIDTQYF	TGTGCCAGCAGCGACCTTATAGATACGCAGTATTTT
TRBJ1-1	few	TRBV7-3	17	TRBD1	CASSLDGRGIQNTEAFF	TGTGCCAGCAGCTTGGACGGCAGGGGGATACAGAACACTGAAGCTTTCTTT
TRBJ1-5	.	TRBV7-9	15	.	CASSLGGGRPQPQHF	TGTGCCAGCAGCTTAGGGGGGGGACGGCCTCAGCCCCAGCATTTT
TRBJ2-4	.	TRBV14	13	.	CASSQVKGDIQYF	TGTGCCAGCAGCCAAGTGAAAGGGGACATTCAGTACTTC
TRBJ2-7	few	TRBV4-1	17	TRBD1	CASSQGEGTGVTYEQYF	TGCGCCAGCAGCCAGGGTGAAGGGACAGGAGTTACCTACGAGCAGTACTTC